This T cell receptor beta chain was identified during a study of response to subunit inactivated influenza vaccine. Study results and limitations: It was the authors' suggestion that each seasonal influenza vaccination recruits few new T cells.

This clonotype has a handful of counts. The antigen remains unidentified. V lost 6 bases and J lost 5; bases outside the gene matches: 9. The CDR3 has 16 amino acids. Germline lookup yields CDR1 MGHDK and CDR2 SYGVNS. TCRdb reprocessed the RT-PCR reads with MiXCR, giving one entry per CDR3 protein. The table includes approximately 680,000 distinct CDR3 sequences, around 16% detected once. The TCR was taken from a man in his fifties or sixties who received an inactivated influenza vaccine. This rearrangement joins TRBV25-1 to TRBJ2-2; 10 nucleotides agree with TRBD2. Sequencing was performed on PBMCs from blood, taken 11 to 12 days after vaccination. CDR3 loop: CASSSLSGGETGELFF. CDR3 nucleotide sequence: TGTGCCAGCAGCTCCCTCAGCGGGGGGGAAACCGGGGAGCTGTTTTTT.